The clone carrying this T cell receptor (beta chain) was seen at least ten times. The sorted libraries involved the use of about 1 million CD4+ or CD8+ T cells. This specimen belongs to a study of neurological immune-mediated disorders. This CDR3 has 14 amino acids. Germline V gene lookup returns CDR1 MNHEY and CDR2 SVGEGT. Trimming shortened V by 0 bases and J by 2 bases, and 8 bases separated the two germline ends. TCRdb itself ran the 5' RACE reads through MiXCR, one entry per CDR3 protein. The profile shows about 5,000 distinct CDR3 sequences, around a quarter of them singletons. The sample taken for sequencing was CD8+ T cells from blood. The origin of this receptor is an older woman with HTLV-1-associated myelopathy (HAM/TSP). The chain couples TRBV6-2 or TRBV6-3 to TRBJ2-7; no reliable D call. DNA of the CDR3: TGTGCCAGCAGTTACTCGGCGAGCCCCTACGAGCAGTACTTC. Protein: CASSYSASPYEQYF.